The rows below give T cell receptor beta chains drawn from one sample of a study of blood T cells in healthy people across ages. TCRdb re-analysed the 5' RACE reads in MiXCR, keeping a single row per CDR3 protein. The repertoire holds around 1,500,000 distinct CDR3 sequences, with 42% as singletons. Sequenced input: blood. These receptors originate from a woman under 30 in good health. Both conserved end residues are part of each CDR3. Size tells how often a clone was seen (once, few, many) or the class of an expanded clone, and some rows leave it out.

clone size: once
J gene: TRBJ1-5
V gene: TRBV28
CDR3 protein: CASSLERDNQPQHF

clone size: few
J gene: NA
V gene: TRBV4-2
CDR3 protein: CASSPRGSGVDIYEQYF

clone size: NA
J gene: TRBJ2-3
V gene: TRBV12-3/TRBV12-4
CDR3 protein: CASSLNRGADTQYF

clone size: NA
J gene: TRBJ1-2
V gene: TRBV28
CDR3 protein: CASSPRGQAVRGYTF

clone size: NA
J gene: TRBJ2-7
V gene: TRBV27
CDR3 protein: CASSLSGGKAYEQYF

clone size: NA
J gene: TRBJ2-7
V gene: TRBV10-3
CDR3 protein: CAIQQDEMYEQYF

clone size: few
J gene: TRBJ2-7
V gene: TRBV20-1
CDR3 protein: CSAPTGSGSYEQYF

clone size: NA
J gene: TRBJ2-3
V gene: TRBV14
CDR3 protein: CASSQGFLADTQYF

clone size: many
J gene: TRBJ1-2
V gene: TRBV3-1
CDR3 protein: CASSRGTNYGYTF

clone size: few
J gene: TRBJ1-1
V gene: TRBV20-1
CDR3 protein: CSGRGATEAFF

clone size: NA
J gene: TRBJ1-2
V gene: TRBV30
CDR3 protein: CASLLLDSYGYTF

clone size: NA
J gene: TRBJ1-1
V gene: TRBV7-9
CDR3 protein: CATLTTNTEAFF

clone size: NA
J gene: TRBJ2-1
V gene: TRBV20-1
CDR3 protein: CSAPPAQGREQFF

clone size: NA
J gene: TRBJ2-7
V gene: TRBV7-8
CDR3 protein: CASTHNRVESYEQYF

clone size: few
J gene: TRBJ1-2
V gene: TRBV5-1
CDR3 protein: CASSLGGEYGYTF

clone size: many
J gene: TRBJ2-7
V gene: TRBV5-1
CDR3 protein: CASSSGDSSYEQYF

clone size: NA
J gene: NA
V gene: TRBV29-1
CDR3 protein: CSAETGAGGETQYF

clone size: few
J gene: TRBJ2-1
V gene: TRBV10-3
CDR3 protein: CAISGGSTSYNEQFF

clone size: few
J gene: TRBJ2-5
V gene: TRBV3-1
CDR3 protein: CASSQGVGTSGQETQYF

clone size: NA
J gene: TRBJ2-1
V gene: TRBV4-1
CDR3 protein: CASSQVGVIQFF

clone size: NA
J gene: NA
V gene: TRBV7-2
CDR3 protein: CASSLGTRAGAKTQYF

clone size: NA
J gene: TRBJ1-2
V gene: TRBV5-1
CDR3 protein: CASSLEGFGYIF

clone size: NA
J gene: TRBJ2-6
V gene: TRBV5-1
CDR3 protein: CASSLRGADSGANVLTF

clone size: NA
J gene: TRBJ2-3
V gene: TRBV5-1
CDR3 protein: CASSPAPTSGRNTQYF

clone size: NA
J gene: TRBJ1-5
V gene: TRBV30
CDR3 protein: CAWSSGDNQPQHF

clone size: NA
J gene: TRBJ2-1
V gene: TRBV30
CDR3 protein: CAWMTAEYPNEQFF